Given below is one T cell receptor (beta chain) in context. This entry comes from a study of shared T cell receptors in the human thymus. Libraries were prepared by immunoSEQ multiplex PCR; TCRdb keeps only in-frame clonotypes and omits some of them. The sample shows hundreds of thousands of clones, 70% to 90% of them seen only once. V gave up 5 bases and J gave up 6 bases; unmatched junction bases: 13. Germline CDR1 is WSHSY and CDR2 is SAAADI. The CDR3 has 16 amino acids. The sample was also reused in another study, on human thymus T cells. That source notes: Having corrective surgery for congenital heart defects, healthy Finnish infants were the ones who donated.

The sequenced sample consisted of thymocytes. The chain couples TRBV10-2 to TRBJ2-1; TRBD2 matches 7 bases. The receptor was isolated from a boy younger than two with a congenital heart defect. The CDR3 protein is CASSRLARSNSNEQFF. DNA of the CDR3: TGCGCCAGCAGTCGACTAGCTCGGTCTAACAGCAATGAGCAGTTCTTC.